This section outlines one T cell receptor (beta chain) sequence together with its context. Its cognate antigen is unknown. This entry belongs to a study of T-cell memory formation after mild COVID-19. Study observations and caveats: Memory from before infection featured some responding clones, which suggests cross-reactive memory joined.

Constant-segment primers were used for 5'RACE, and the resulting TCR alpha and TCR beta cDNA libraries carried sample barcodes and UMIs. MiXCR was run by TCRdb on the 5' RACE reads, yielding one entry per CDR3 protein. This sample carries 250,000 to 300,000 distinct CDR3 sequences, about 17% of them seen once, and the ten largest clones take 20% to 25%. Trimming took 0 bases from V and 8 from J, leaving 12 bases between them. There are 14 residues in the CDR3. CDR1 is SGDLS, CDR2 YYNGEE, per germline. The chain is built from TRBV9 and TRBJ2-4, with no clear D. This sequence originates from a man aged 18 to 35 who had mild COVID-19 (a few samples of this study predate the infection). Cell type and time point are not known. Sequences were obtained from PBMCs or a T cell subset sorted from them (not recorded which). The CDR3 reads CASSVGSRADIQYF. CDR3 nucleotides: TGTGCCAGCAGCGTAGGGAGTCGGGCGGACATTCAGTACTTC.